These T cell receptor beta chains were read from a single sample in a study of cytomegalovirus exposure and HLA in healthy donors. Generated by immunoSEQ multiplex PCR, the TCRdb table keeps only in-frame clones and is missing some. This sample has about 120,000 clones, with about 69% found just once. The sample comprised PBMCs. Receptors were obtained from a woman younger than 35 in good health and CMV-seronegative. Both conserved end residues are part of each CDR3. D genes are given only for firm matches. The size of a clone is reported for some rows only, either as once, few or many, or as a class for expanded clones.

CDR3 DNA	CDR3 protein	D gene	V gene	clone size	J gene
TGTGCCAGCAGCTTGGGGACAGCTATGAACACTGAAGCTTTCTTT	CASSLGTAMNTEAFF	NA	TRBV5-6	NA	TRBJ1-1
TGTGCCAGCACCCTAGCGGACACAGATACGCAGTATTTT	CASTLADTDTQYF	TRBD2	TRBV9	NA	TRBJ2-3
TGTGCCATCAGTGAACAGGCGACGGGCTACACCTTC	CAISEQATGYTF	NA	TRBV10-3	NA	TRBJ1-2
TGTGCCACCAGCAGGGGGACAGATCTTAATGAAAAACTGTTTTTT	CATSRGTDLNEKLFF	TRBD1	TRBV15	once	TRBJ1-4
TGTGCCACCAGCAGGCCACAGGGGTTCTATGGCTACACCTTC	CATSRPQGFYGYTF	TRBD1	TRBV15	NA	TRBJ1-2
TGTGCCAGTAGTATAGTGCCAACAGCCACTGAAGCTTTCTTT	CASSIVPTATEAFF	NA	TRBV19	NA	TRBJ1-1
TGTGCCAGCAGCGTCCGTCCTACTAGCGGGGGGGACGAGCAGTACTTC	CASSVRPTSGGDEQYF	TRBD2	TRBV9	NA	TRBJ2-7
TGTGCCAGCAGCTTCGGGACAGGGGAAGCTTTCTTT	CASSFGTGEAFF	TRBD1	TRBV5-6	NA	TRBJ1-1
TGTGCCAGCAGTGAAGGAGTAGGGAGAGCCAAAAACATTCAGTACTTC	CASSEGVGRAKNIQYF	NA	TRBV6-1	NA	TRBJ2-4
TGTGCCAGCAGTGACCTACTCCGGGGGGCCCCCCCCGATACGCAGTATTTT	CASSDLLRGAPPDTQYF	NA	TRBV6-1	NA	TRBJ2-3
TGTGCCAGCAGTTTACGAGGGGGTTTGACTGGAAACACCATATATTTT	CASSLRGGLTGNTIYF	NA	TRBV28	once	TRBJ1-3
TGTGCCAGCAACCTGTGGGCAGGGGCGACGGATGGCTACACCTTC	CASNLWAGATDGYTF	NA	TRBV7-2	NA	TRBJ1-2
TGTGCCAGCAGTGTCGGGACTAGTTCAGATACGCAGTATTTT	CASSVGTSSDTQYF	TRBD2	TRBV2	NA	TRBJ2-3
TGTGCCAGCAGTGCGGGACAGAACACTGAAGCTTTCTTT	CASSAGQNTEAFF	NA	TRBV25-1	NA	TRBJ1-1
TGCGCCAGCAGCTCCTTGACAGGGGCGGGGGAATTCTATGGCTACACCTTC	CASSSLTGAGEFYGYTF	TRBD1	TRBV5-1	few	TRBJ1-2
TGTGCCAGCAGTTACGCGGCCGGCGTGAACACTGAAGCTTTCTTT	CASSYAAGVNTEAFF	NA	TRBV6-5	once	TRBJ1-1
TGTGCCAGCAGTTACGCGACAGGCGAGCAGTACTTC	CASSYATGEQYF	NA	TRBV6-5	NA	TRBJ2-7
TGTGCCAGCAGTTACTTGGGTAAGGACAGGACTCGGGAGCAGTTCTTC	CASSYLGKDRTREQFF	TRBD1	TRBV6-5	NA	TRBJ2-1
TGCGCCAGCAGCCAAGATTGGGCAGGGATCACCGGGGAGCTGTTTTTT	CASSQDWAGITGELFF	NA	TRBV4-1	NA	TRBJ2-2
TGTGCCAGCAGCTCCTTCCGAGGGATGAACACTGAAGCTTTCTTT	CASSSFRGMNTEAFF	NA	TRBV11-2	NA	TRBJ1-1
TGTGCCAGCAGTGAAGGACAGTCGTCTGGAAACACCATATATTTT	CASSEGQSSGNTIYF	NA	TRBV6-1	few	TRBJ1-3
TGCGCCAGCAGCTTGGTCCCAGGGAAGGAGGGTGAAGCTTTCTTT	CASSLVPGKEGEAFF	NA	TRBV5-1	NA	TRBJ1-1
TGTGCCAGCAGTGAAGAAGGACTACCTAATTCACCCCTCCACTTT	CASSEEGLPNSPLHF	NA	TRBV2	NA	TRBJ1-6
TGTGCCAGCAGCCAAGTAGGGATACAGGGGGCCTTTGGCTACACCTTC	CASSQVGIQGAFGYTF	TRBD1	TRBV14	once	TRBJ1-2
TGCAGCGTTGTGGGACAGGGGAACACCGGGGAGCTGTTTTTT	CSVVGQGNTGELFF	TRBD1	TRBV29-1	NA	TRBJ2-2